This TCR beta chain came from a study of blood T cell repertoires in COVID-19. As for the study in general: Whether acute or convalescent, the COVID-19 samples came from the United States, Italy and Spain. T cells, B-cell-depleted T cells, or PBMCs supplied cDNA or gDNA.

The CDR3 loop spans 14 amino acids. Trimming cost V 2 bases and J 5 bases; bases outside gene matches: 5. Germline V lookup: CDR1 SGHTA, CDR2 FQGNSA. Original analysis: Reference gene primer amplification gave nucleated cell count estimates. Method: immunoSEQ multiplex PCR; TCRdb's copy keeps in-frame clones and lacks some. From that table come the V and J calls and clone size; the DNA was used to work out D and trimming. The table lists about 150,000 clones, approximately 86% of them singletons. Input material: peripheral blood. The clonotype comes from a man in his sixties with COVID-19, enrolled during active disease. The chain is built from TRBV7-2 and TRBJ1-1; 7 nucleotides agree with TRBD1. The DNA of the CDR3 is TGTGCCAGCAGCTTATGGGCAGGGGGGACTGAAGCTTTCTTT. It codes for CASSLWAGGTEAFF.